This TCR beta chain is from a study of cytomegalovirus exposure and HLA in healthy donors. Study-wide points: Associated with cytomegalovirus, according to the listing, were some 150 TCR beta chains. Later analysis identified a missense DCLRE1C variant that was linked to TCR beta V- and J-gene trimming. In a later analysis, CMV-associated beta chains were mostly HLA-associated, it appeared. Prediction of most subjects' HLA-A and HLA-B alleles by TCR beta sequences was reportedly accurate.

With 60 Vbeta and 13 Jbeta primers, the PCR was carried out. Libraries were prepared by immunoSEQ multiplex PCR; TCRdb keeps only in-frame clonotypes and omits some of them. The sample shows about 200,000 clones, roughly four fifths of them seen only once. Of note for this clone: Its antigen is as yet unknown.

V dropped 7 bases and J dropped 4; count of bases not matched to a gene: 6. Germline V lookup: CDR1 SQVTM, CDR2 ANQGSEA. The CDR3 contains 14 residues. The origin of this receptor is a woman in her forties in good health and CMV-seronegative. Sample: PBMCs. The rearrangement links TRBV29-1 to TRBJ2-6; 8 bases line up with TRBD1. CDR3 in DNA: TGCAGCGCCCTGACAGGGGTAGGGGCCAACGTCCTGACTTTC. Its protein is CSALTGVGANVLTF.